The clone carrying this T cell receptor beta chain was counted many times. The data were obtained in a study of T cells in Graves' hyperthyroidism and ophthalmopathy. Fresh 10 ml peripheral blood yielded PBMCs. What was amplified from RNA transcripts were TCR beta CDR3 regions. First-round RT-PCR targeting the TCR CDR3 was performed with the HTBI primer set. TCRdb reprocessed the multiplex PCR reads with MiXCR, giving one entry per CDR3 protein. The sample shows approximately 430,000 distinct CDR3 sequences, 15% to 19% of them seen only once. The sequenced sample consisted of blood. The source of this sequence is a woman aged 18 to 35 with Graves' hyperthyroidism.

The DNA for the CDR3 is TGTGCCAGCAGCGTAGAGTGGTGGGCCGGGGAGCTGTTTTTT. Translation gives CASSVEWWAGELFF. This rearrangement joins TRBV9 to TRBJ2-2; no clear D. Trimming removed 0 bases at V and 6 bases at J, with 9 bases between. The length of the CDR3 is 14 residues. CDR1 is SGDLS, CDR2 YYNGEE, per germline.